The 9 T cell receptor beta chains presented below share a single source sample, sequenced in a study of vaccination and CD4 T cells after COVID-19. Indicated treatment: approximately 9-day PBMC culture with coronavirus spike peptide pools or control peptides (ViraFEST assay). These receptors' targets are unknown. The Oncomine TCR Beta short-read assay sequenced DNA from cultured CD4+ T cells. One entry per CDR3 protein, called by TCRdb with MiXCR from the PCR reads. The table records around 15,000 distinct CDR3 sequences, roughly four fifths of them present only once. The sample consisted of CD4+ T cells from blood, cultured in vitro, taken after SARS-CoV-2 vaccination. The receptors stem from a human donor who received a COVID-19 vaccine.

The chain has TRBV2 and TRBJ1-5, with D maybe TRBD1 (6 bases). V lost 2 bases and J lost 0, with 8 bases in between. Looked up from germline, CDR1 is SNHLY and CDR2 is FYNNEI. The CDR3 is 15 residues long. CDR3 region: CASSESRGSNQPQHF. CDR3 coding DNA: TGTGCCAGCAGTGAAAGCAGGGGTAGCAATCAGCCCCAGCATTTT.

The rearrangement links TRBV19 to TRBJ1-1, with TRBD1 identical over 7 bases. V was clipped by 3 bases and J by 5 bases; unmatched bases: 9. CDR1 is LNHDA, CDR2 SQIVND, per germline (reference sequence). CDR3 length: 15 amino acids. The CDR3 protein is CASSILGRGGTEAFF. As DNA, the CDR3 is TGTGCCAGTAGTATTCTAGGCAGGGGGGGAACTGAAGCTTTCTTT.

V and J are TRBV6-2 or TRBV6-3 and TRBJ2-5; 9 positions match TRBD2. The CDR3 has 18 residues. Germline CDR1 MNHEY, CDR2 SVGEGT. V shed 8 bases and J 5 bases; nucleotides not matched to a gene: 21. The CDR3, as DNA: TGTGCCAGCGGACTAAGGGTAGGATTAGCGGGGGACGGGGAGACCCAGTACTTC. Protein: CASGLRVGLAGDGETQYF.

CDR3 region: CASSLAQGLGGYTF. As DNA, the CDR3 is TGCGCCAGCAGCTTGGCGCAGGGCCTGGGGGGCTACACCTTC. The V gene is TRBV5-1, the J gene TRBJ1-2; tentatively, D is TRBD1 (5 bases). The germline V and J ends were trimmed by 0 bases and 8 bases, with 14 bases remaining between them. Germline values: CDR1 SGHRS, CDR2 YFSETQ. CDR3 length equals 14 residues.

The V gene is TRBV15, the J gene TRBJ2-3, with D unclear. The length of the CDR3 is 15 residues. The V end lost 0 bases, the J end lost 2 bases, and 9 bases lay between the germline ends. Germline CDR1 reads LNHNV; CDR2 reads YYDKDF (reference sequence). The CDR3 sequence: CATSRDGYSTDTQYF. The DNA for the CDR3 is TGTGCCACCAGCAGAGATGGGTATTCCACAGATACGCAGTATTTT.

The chain joins TRBV12-3 or TRBV12-4 to TRBJ1-2; D is perhaps TRBD1 (5 bases). This CDR3 region has 12 residues. The germline V and J ends were trimmed by 3 bases and 4 bases, with 6 bases remaining between them. This CDR3 reads CASSLDTYGYTF. The DNA for the CDR3 is TGTGCCAGCAGTTTGGACACCTATGGCTACACCTTC.

The table lists this clonotype with a count of one. The chain combines TRBV7-3 with TRBJ1-1; no clear D gene. CDR1 and CDR2 from the germline V gene are SGHTA and FQGTGA. V gave up 4 bases and J gave up 5 bases, with 14 bases separating them. This CDR3 comprises 14 residues. The DNA of the CDR3 is TGTGCCAGCAGCTCGACGGGAGGGTCGACTGAAGCTTTCTTT. Amino acid sequence: CASSSTGGSTEAFF. The whole variable domain, remainder taken from reference TRBV7-3 and TRBJ1-1, is GAGVSQTPSNKVTEKGKYVELRCDPISGHTALYWYRQSLGQGPEFLIYFQGTGAADDSGLPNDRFFAVRPEGSVSTLKIQRTERGDSAVYLCASSSTGGSTEAFFGQGTRLTVV.

The chain employs TRBV5-5 and TRBJ1-5; TRBD1 is a possible D gene (6 bases). The V gene lost 0 bases and the J gene lost 6 bases, with 13 bases spanning the gap. The CDR3 spans 15 residues. CDR1 and CDR2 (germline): SGHKS, YYEKEE (reference sequence). CDR3 sequence: CASSLAPGEGQPQHF. In DNA, the CDR3 is TGTGCCAGCAGCTTGGCCCCAGGGGAGGGTCAGCCCCAGCATTTT.

The chain links TRBV19 to TRBJ1-5; 10 bases are shared with TRBD1. V lost 5 bases and J lost 5; bases outside the gene matches: 9. Germline values: CDR1 LNHDA, CDR2 SQIVND (reference sequence). This CDR3 has 16 amino acids. The CDR3 region is CASSPRTGGLDQPQHF. CDR3 nucleotides: TGTGCCAGTAGTCCCCGGACAGGGGGTCTGGATCAGCCCCAGCATTTT.